This TCR beta chain was documented in a study of human T cells and chemical hapten exposure. This clonotype was observed a handful of times. Germline values: CDR1 SNHLY, CDR2 FYNNEI. After removal of 1 base from V and 2 bases from J, the junction contained 6 bases not matched to a gene. The CDR3 is made up of 17 amino acids. Time point indicated: patch test 1, 2 weeks after DPC sensitization. Sample treatment: therapeutic diphenylcyclopropenone sensitization with weekly scalp DPC. MiXCR, run by TCRdb on the RACE reads, gives a single entry per CDR3 protein. Here the sample spans roughly 82,000 distinct CDR3 sequences, around 11% being singletons.

This chain links TRBV2 with TRBJ2-5, with TRBD2 identical over 11 bases. This TCR derives from a woman aged 55-70 years with alopecia areata. Some clones in this sample may be carry-over from other donors' samples. The sample in question was whole blood, obtained in connection with sensitization to the hapten diphenylcyclopropenone (DPC). As DNA, the CDR3 is TGTGCCAGCAGTGAAGAGACTAGCGGGGCGGGTCAAGAGACCCAGTACTTC. Protein sequence: CASSEETSGAGQETQYF.